This T cell receptor (beta chain) was profiled in a study of Ad26.COV2.S vaccination and SARS-CoV-2 variants. Sequenced by immunoSEQ multiplex PCR; TCRdb stores in-frame clones only, minus some. Of approximately 480,000 clones listed, roughly 87% are singletons. Treatment indicated: 15 to 20 received Ad26.COV2.S at low or high dose, single or two shots; about five received placebo; per-sample allocation not given. Samples analyzed were those drawn on day 63 after the first vaccine or placebo injection. The CDR3 covers 15 residues. Per germline, CDR1 SGHRS and CDR2 YFSETQ. V was pared by 4 bases and J by 4 bases, with 8 bases of the junction left unmatched.

V gene TRBV5-1 combines with J gene TRBJ2-1; 7 nucleotides match TRBD1. The sample here was peripheral blood, taken in a trial of Ad26.COV2.S vaccine versus placebo. The sequence was collected from a person between 18 and 65 years old who received the Ad26.COV2.S COVID-19 vaccine or a placebo. The CDR3 DNA follows: TGCGCCAGCAGCGTGGACCGGGACAGTTACAATGAGCAGTTCTTC. It codes for CASSVDRDSYNEQFF.